This T cell receptor (beta chain) was observed in a study of T cell repertoires in cytomegalovirus infection. Study-wide context: Public TCR beta signatures indicated both CMV infection and matching HLA type.

MiXCR was run by TCRdb on the reads, yielding one entry per CDR3 protein. The sample has roughly 300,000 distinct CDR3 sequences, 8% to 10% seen once; the top ten hold roughly 4%. J was trimmed by 2 bases and V by 7 bases; bases with no gene match: 11. The CDR3 is 15 amino acids. Germline V gene sequence: CDR1 MDHEN, CDR2 SYDVKM. Findings and caveats of the study: Dominant in the ex vivo response were TCR beta clonotypes restricted by HLA-C and specific for CMV.

This clonotype was seen repeatedly, ten times or more. As yet, its antigen is unknown. The sequence was obtained from a human donor in good health (CMV status not recorded). Some clones in this sample may be carry-over from other donors' samples. This chain links TRBV28 with TRBJ2-7; 7 bases align to TRBD2. Specimen: PBMCs. CDR3 DNA sequence: TGTGCCAGCAATTCACCGCGGGGGAGGCCCTACGAGCAGTACTTC. This sequence encodes CASNSPRGRPYEQYF.